This TCR beta chain was profiled in a study of shared clonotypes between healthy human individuals. Points from the study as a whole: Enrolling few donors narrowed the genetic and exposure-history diversity that was represented.

Deep was the level at which the assay was run. Roughly 200 ng DNA, around 30,000 T cell genomes, went into each sorted-subset replicate PCR. Generated by immunoSEQ multiplex PCR, the TCRdb table keeps only in-frame clones and is missing some. The table has some 1,900,000 clones, over 85% seen once. V lost 0 bases, J lost 7 bases, and 8 bases stayed unmatched. Per germline, CDR1 SGHDT and CDR2 YYEEEE. The CDR3 runs to 15 residues. To note about this clone: As yet, its antigen is unknown.

Naivety among CD8 cells was defined by CD45RO negativity and positive CCR7 selection, thereby excluding terminally differentiated effector memory CD45RA+ cells. V and J are TRBV5-6 and TRBJ1-2, with TRBD1 identical over 8 bases. The sequencing input was naive CD8+ T cells sorted from blood. This TCR was sampled from a man younger than 35 in good health. The CDR3 coding sequence is TGTGCCAGCAGCTTGGAGGGACAGGCCGTCCCTGGCTACACCTTC. Translated: CASSLEGQAVPGYTF.